The rows below give T cell receptor beta chains drawn from one sample of a study of cytomegalovirus exposure and HLA in healthy donors. Only in-frame clones appear in the TCRdb table, and some are missing; sequencing was by immunoSEQ multiplex PCR. Here the sample spans about 140,000 clones, approximately 80% being singletons. Sequencing input: PBMCs. These receptors were collected from a man aged 50-60 years in good health and CMV-seronegative. CDR3s include the opening cysteine and the closing phenylalanine or tryptophan. The order of the fields is clone size, J gene, D gene, V gene, CDR3 protein, CDR3 DNA. The D gene is left open where the match is weak. Size tells how often a clone was seen (once, few, many) or the class of an expanded clone, and some rows leave it out.

clone size: .
J gene: TRBJ2-5
D gene: .
V gene: TRBV9
CDR3 protein: CASSVDQRQETQYF
CDR3 DNA: TGTGCCAGCAGCGTAGACCAGCGTCAAGAGACCCAGTACTTC

clone size: .
J gene: TRBJ2-5
D gene: TRBD2
V gene: TRBV11-2
CDR3 protein: CATGTSRETQYF
CDR3 DNA: TGTGCCACTGGGACTAGTCGAGAGACCCAGTACTTC

clone size: .
J gene: TRBJ1-2
D gene: TRBD1
V gene: TRBV29-1
CDR3 protein: CSVGGTGYGYTF
CDR3 DNA: TGCAGCGTTGGAGGGACAGGGTATGGCTACACCTTC

clone size: .
J gene: TRBJ1-3
D gene: .
V gene: TRBV4-1
CDR3 protein: CASSQSGEIRGNTIYF
CDR3 DNA: TGCGCCAGCAGCCAGTCAGGGGAAATTCGTGGAAACACCATATATTTT

clone size: .
J gene: TRBJ1-2
D gene: .
V gene: TRBV7-2
CDR3 protein: CASSLGQPKSYGYTF
CDR3 DNA: TGTGCCAGCAGCTTAGGACAGCCGAAATCCTATGGCTACACCTTC

clone size: .
J gene: TRBJ2-1
D gene: TRBD2
V gene: TRBV5-1
CDR3 protein: CASSRGDSYNEQFF
CDR3 DNA: TGCGCCAGCAGTCGGGGGGATTCCTACAATGAGCAGTTCTTC

clone size: once
J gene: TRBJ1-1
D gene: .
V gene: TRBV29-1
CDR3 protein: CSVGAMEAFF
CDR3 DNA: TGCAGCGTTGGAGCTATGGAAGCTTTCTTT

clone size: .
J gene: TRBJ1-2
D gene: .
V gene: TRBV30
CDR3 protein: CAWSLLGRFYGYTF
CDR3 DNA: TGTGCCTGGAGCCTACTGGGCAGATTCTATGGCTACACCTTC

clone size: .
J gene: TRBJ2-1
D gene: .
V gene: TRBV5-1
CDR3 protein: CASSVGLFNEQFF
CDR3 DNA: TGCGCCAGCAGCGTGGGACTCTTCAATGAGCAGTTCTTC

clone size: .
J gene: TRBJ1-4
D gene: .
V gene: TRBV6-4
CDR3 protein: CASSPGGTNEKLFF
CDR3 DNA: TGTGCCAGCAGCCCCGGTGGAACTAATGAAAAACTGTTTTTT

clone size: .
J gene: TRBJ1-6
D gene: TRBD1
V gene: TRBV5-5
CDR3 protein: CASSLEGAVYSPLHF
CDR3 DNA: TGTGCCAGCAGCTTGGAGGGGGCTGTGTACTCACCCCTCCACTTT

clone size: .
J gene: TRBJ1-1
D gene: .
V gene: TRBV7-2
CDR3 protein: CASNSDKLNTEAFF
CDR3 DNA: TGTGCCAGCAACTCCGACAAGCTGAACACTGAAGCTTTCTTT

clone size: .
J gene: TRBJ1-3
D gene: TRBD1
V gene: TRBV6-1
CDR3 protein: CASSDSGQGVSGNTIYF
CDR3 DNA: TGTGCCAGCAGTGATTCGGGACAGGGGGTTTCTGGAAACACCATATATTTT

clone size: few
J gene: TRBJ2-3
D gene: TRBD1
V gene: TRBV5-5
CDR3 protein: CASSLGQGGADTQYF
CDR3 DNA: TGTGCCAGCAGCCTTGGACAGGGTGGCGCAGATACGCAGTATTTT

clone size: .
J gene: TRBJ1-5
D gene: .
V gene: TRBV19
CDR3 protein: CASIRVIRQPQHF
CDR3 DNA: TGTGCCAGTATACGGGTAATACGGCAGCCCCAGCATTTT

clone size: .
J gene: TRBJ2-7
D gene: .
V gene: TRBV30
CDR3 protein: CAWRQGSAEQYF
CDR3 DNA: TGTGCCTGGAGGCAGGGGTCCGCCGAGCAGTACTTC

clone size: .
J gene: TRBJ1-1
D gene: .
V gene: TRBV6-5
CDR3 protein: CASSRDTEAFF
CDR3 DNA: TGTGCCAGCTCCAGGGACACTGAAGCTTTCTTT

clone size: few
J gene: TRBJ2-7
D gene: TRBD1
V gene: TRBV18
CDR3 protein: CASSPRTGGFSYEQYF
CDR3 DNA: TGTGCCAGCTCTCCTAGGACAGGGGGATTCTCCTACGAGCAGTACTTC

clone size: .
J gene: TRBJ1-3
D gene: .
V gene: TRBV6-1
CDR3 protein: CASSIGGSSGNTIYF
CDR3 DNA: TGTGCCAGCAGTATTGGGGGCTCTTCAGGAAACACCATATATTTT

clone size: once
J gene: TRBJ1-5
D gene: .
V gene: TRBV15
CDR3 protein: CATSRVVTEPSEPQHF
CDR3 DNA: TGTGCCACCAGCAGAGTGGTGACAGAGCCTTCGGAGCCCCAGCATTTT

clone size: .
J gene: TRBJ1-4
D gene: .
V gene: TRBV19
CDR3 protein: CASRSGEEGNEKLFF
CDR3 DNA: TGTGCCAGTCGATCGGGGGAGGAGGGAAATGAAAAACTGTTTTTT

clone size: once
J gene: TRBJ2-7
D gene: .
V gene: TRBV30
CDR3 protein: CAWSSSSYEQYF
CDR3 DNA: TGTGCCTGGAGTTCGAGCTCCTACGAGCAGTACTTC

clone size: .
J gene: TRBJ1-2
D gene: TRBD1
V gene: TRBV7-2
CDR3 protein: CASSYRDRGRSGYTF
CDR3 DNA: TGTGCCAGCAGCTACCGGGACAGGGGGCGTAGTGGCTACACCTTC

clone size: many
J gene: TRBJ2-3
D gene: .
V gene: TRBV18
CDR3 protein: CASSPLPGTDTQYF
CDR3 DNA: TGTGCCAGCTCACCTCTCCCCGGCACAGATACGCAGTATTTT

clone size: .
J gene: TRBJ1-1
D gene: .
V gene: TRBV5-4
CDR3 protein: CASSFYGTEAFF
CDR3 DNA: TGTGCCAGCAGCTTCTACGGGACTGAAGCTTTCTTT

clone size: few
J gene: TRBJ2-2
D gene: .
V gene: TRBV15
CDR3 protein: CATQGAIANTGELFF
CDR3 DNA: TGTGCCACGCAAGGGGCAATCGCGAACACCGGGGAGCTGTTTTTT

clone size: .
J gene: TRBJ1-5
D gene: .
V gene: TRBV10-2
CDR3 protein: CASSESRGGSDQPQHF
CDR3 DNA: TGCGCCAGCAGTGAGTCGCGGGGGGGCTCGGATCAGCCCCAGCATTTT

clone size: .
J gene: TRBJ2-3
D gene: .
V gene: TRBV6-1
CDR3 protein: CASRGHTDTQYF
CDR3 DNA: TGTGCCAGCAGGGGACACACAGATACGCAGTATTTT

clone size: once
J gene: TRBJ2-6
D gene: .
V gene: TRBV30
CDR3 protein: CAWGTRYSGANVLTF
CDR3 DNA: TGTGCCTGGGGGACACGATACTCTGGGGCCAACGTCCTGACTTTC

clone size: once
J gene: TRBJ1-1
D gene: TRBD1
V gene: TRBV6-5
CDR3 protein: CASTSSRGENTEAFF
CDR3 DNA: TGTGCCAGCACCTCTTCCAGGGGGGAGAACACTGAAGCTTTCTTT

clone size: .
J gene: TRBJ2-7
D gene: TRBD1
V gene: TRBV27
CDR3 protein: CASSLNRPGTGRYEQYF
CDR3 DNA: TGTGCCAGCAGTTTAAATCGACCCGGGACAGGCCGCTACGAGCAGTACTTC

clone size: .
J gene: TRBJ2-2
D gene: .
V gene: TRBV27
CDR3 protein: CASSRANTGELFF
CDR3 DNA: TGTGCCAGCAGTAGAGCGAACACCGGGGAGCTGTTTTTT

clone size: .
J gene: TRBJ2-1
D gene: TRBD2
V gene: TRBV4-1
CDR3 protein: CASSQDRLAGGYNEQFF
CDR3 DNA: TGCGCCAGCAGCCAAGATCGCCTAGCGGGGGGGTACAATGAGCAGTTCTTC

clone size: .
J gene: TRBJ2-1
D gene: TRBD2
V gene: TRBV5-1
CDR3 protein: CASSPGLAGGAEQFF
CDR3 DNA: TGCGCCAGCAGCCCTGGACTAGCGGGGGGGGCTGAGCAGTTCTTC

clone size: .
J gene: TRBJ2-7
D gene: .
V gene: TRBV18
CDR3 protein: CASSPLSEWYEQYF
CDR3 DNA: TGTGCCAGCTCACCATTGAGCGAGTGGTACGAGCAGTACTTC

clone size: .
J gene: TRBJ2-7
D gene: .
V gene: TRBV6-6
CDR3 protein: CASSRLTYEQYF
CDR3 DNA: TGTGCCAGCAGCAGATTGACCTACGAGCAGTACTTC

clone size: .
J gene: TRBJ2-5
D gene: .
V gene: TRBV11-3
CDR3 protein: CASSLEKTSQETQYF
CDR3 DNA: TGTGCCAGCAGCTTAGAGAAGACTAGCCAAGAGACCCAGTACTTC

clone size: .
J gene: TRBJ1-1
D gene: .
V gene: TRBV18
CDR3 protein: CASSSYDTEAFF
CDR3 DNA: TGTGCCAGCTCAAGCTATGATACTGAAGCTTTCTTT

clone size: .
J gene: TRBJ2-7
D gene: TRBD1
V gene: TRBV19
CDR3 protein: CASRTGTANSYEQYF
CDR3 DNA: TGTGCCAGTAGGACCGGGACAGCGAATTCCTACGAGCAGTACTTC

clone size: .
J gene: TRBJ1-5
D gene: .
V gene: TRBV27
CDR3 protein: CASSLSGGDYQPQHF
CDR3 DNA: TGTGCCAGCAGTTTATCAGGAGGGGACTATCAGCCCCAGCATTTT

clone size: .
J gene: TRBJ1-1
D gene: .
V gene: TRBV6-6
CDR3 protein: CASSPPRGMNTEAFF
CDR3 DNA: TGTGCCAGCAGTCCCCCCCGGGGGATGAACACTGAAGCTTTCTTT

clone size: .
J gene: TRBJ2-6
D gene: .
V gene: TRBV19
CDR3 protein: CASTPGNRAGANVLTF
CDR3 DNA: TGTGCCAGTACCCCAGGGAATCGAGCCGGGGCCAACGTCCTGACTTTC

clone size: .
J gene: TRBJ2-1
D gene: TRBD1
V gene: TRBV28
CDR3 protein: CASLRGDRAADEQFF
CDR3 DNA: TGTGCCAGCCTACGGGGTGACAGGGCGGCCGATGAGCAGTTCTTC

clone size: .
J gene: TRBJ1-1
D gene: .
V gene: TRBV11-3
CDR3 protein: CASSLGAGALGTEAFF
CDR3 DNA: TGTGCCAGCAGCTTAGGGGCGGGGGCACTCGGCACTGAAGCTTTCTTT

clone size: .
J gene: TRBJ2-5
D gene: .
V gene: TRBV30
CDR3 protein: CAWGRGGPQETQYF
CDR3 DNA: TGTGCCTGGGGAAGAGGGGGACCTCAAGAGACCCAGTACTTC

clone size: .
J gene: TRBJ1-5
D gene: TRBD1
V gene: TRBV6-1
CDR3 protein: CASGPTGIYQPQHF
CDR3 DNA: TGTGCCAGCGGACCGACAGGGATTTATCAGCCCCAGCATTTT

clone size: few
J gene: TRBJ1-1
D gene: .
V gene: TRBV2
CDR3 protein: CASSEAFRGNTEAFF
CDR3 DNA: TGTGCCAGCAGTGAAGCGTTCCGGGGAAACACTGAAGCTTTCTTT

clone size: .
J gene: TRBJ1-5
D gene: TRBD1
V gene: TRBV5-6
CDR3 protein: CASSTRTGSNQPQHF
CDR3 DNA: TGTGCCAGCAGCACGAGGACAGGGAGCAATCAGCCCCAGCATTTT

clone size: .
J gene: TRBJ1-5
D gene: .
V gene: TRBV7-8
CDR3 protein: CASSLPNREQHF
CDR3 DNA: TGTGCCAGCAGCCTCCCCAACAGGGAACAGCATTTT